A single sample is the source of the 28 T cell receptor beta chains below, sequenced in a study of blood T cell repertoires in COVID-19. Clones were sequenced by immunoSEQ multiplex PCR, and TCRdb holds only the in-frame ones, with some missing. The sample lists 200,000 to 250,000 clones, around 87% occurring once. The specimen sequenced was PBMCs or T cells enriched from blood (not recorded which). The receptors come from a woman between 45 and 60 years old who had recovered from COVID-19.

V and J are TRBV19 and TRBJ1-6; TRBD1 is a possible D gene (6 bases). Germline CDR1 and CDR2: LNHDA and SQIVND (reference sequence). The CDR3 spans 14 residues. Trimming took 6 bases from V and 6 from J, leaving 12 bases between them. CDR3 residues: CASSADRGNSPLHF. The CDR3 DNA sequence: TGTGCCAGTAGCGCGGACAGAGGTAATTCACCCCTCCACTTT.

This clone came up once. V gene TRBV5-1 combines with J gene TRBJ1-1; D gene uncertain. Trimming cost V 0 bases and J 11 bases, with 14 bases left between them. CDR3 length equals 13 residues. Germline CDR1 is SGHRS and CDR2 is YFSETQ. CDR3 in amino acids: CASSLAGLSSAFF. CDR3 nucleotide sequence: TGCGCCAGCAGCTTGGCCGGTTTGTCTAGTGCTTTCTTT.

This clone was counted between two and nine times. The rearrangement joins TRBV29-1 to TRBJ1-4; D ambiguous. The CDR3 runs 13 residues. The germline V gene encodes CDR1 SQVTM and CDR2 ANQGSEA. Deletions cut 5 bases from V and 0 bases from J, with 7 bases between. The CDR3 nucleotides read TGCAGCGTTATCACAGCAACTAATGAAAAACTGTTTTTT. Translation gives CSVITATNEKLFF.

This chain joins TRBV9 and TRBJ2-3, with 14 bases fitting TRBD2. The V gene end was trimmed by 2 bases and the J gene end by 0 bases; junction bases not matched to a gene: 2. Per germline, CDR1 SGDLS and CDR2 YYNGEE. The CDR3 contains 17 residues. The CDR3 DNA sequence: TGTGCCAGCAGCGTCGGGACTAGCGGGAGCAGCACAGATACGCAGTATTTT. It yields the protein CASSVGTSGSSTDTQYF.

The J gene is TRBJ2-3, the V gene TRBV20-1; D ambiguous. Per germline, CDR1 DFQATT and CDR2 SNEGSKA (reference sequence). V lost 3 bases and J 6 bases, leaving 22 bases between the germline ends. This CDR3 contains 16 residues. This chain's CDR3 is CSASPSAGRWADTQYF. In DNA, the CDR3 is TGCAGTGCTAGTCCCTCAGCCGGAAGATGGGCCGATACGCAGTATTTT.

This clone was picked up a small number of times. The chain's CDR3 is CASSLAAGPYGYTF. The CDR3 DNA reads TGTGCCAGCAGCTTAGCGGCAGGTCCCTATGGCTACACCTTC. The gene calls are TRBV7-9 and TRBJ1-2, with D uncertain. The germline gives CDR1 SEHNR, CDR2 FQNEAQ (reference sequence). This CDR3 comprises 14 residues. With 0 bases removed from V and 4 bases from J, the gap between germline ends came to 9 bases.

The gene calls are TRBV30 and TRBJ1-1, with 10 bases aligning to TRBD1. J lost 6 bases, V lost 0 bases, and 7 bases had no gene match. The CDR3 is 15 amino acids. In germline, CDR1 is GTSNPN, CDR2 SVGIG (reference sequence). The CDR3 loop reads CAWSVLGTGAPEAFF. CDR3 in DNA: TGTGCCTGGAGTGTACTTGGGACAGGGGCTCCTGAAGCTTTCTTT.

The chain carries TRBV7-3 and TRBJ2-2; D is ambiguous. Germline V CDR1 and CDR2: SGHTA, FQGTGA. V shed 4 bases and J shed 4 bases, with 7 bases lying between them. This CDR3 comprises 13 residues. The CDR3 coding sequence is TGTGCCAGCAGCTCCCAGGCCACCGGGGAGCTGTTTTTT. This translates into CASSSQATGELFF.

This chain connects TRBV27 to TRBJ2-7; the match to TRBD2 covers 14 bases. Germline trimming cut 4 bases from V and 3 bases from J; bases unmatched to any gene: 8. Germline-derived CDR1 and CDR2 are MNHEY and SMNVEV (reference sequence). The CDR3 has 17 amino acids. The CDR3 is CASSSMPGLAGGYEQYF. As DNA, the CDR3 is TGTGCCAGCAGTTCGATGCCCGGACTAGCGGGAGGCTACGAGCAGTACTTC.

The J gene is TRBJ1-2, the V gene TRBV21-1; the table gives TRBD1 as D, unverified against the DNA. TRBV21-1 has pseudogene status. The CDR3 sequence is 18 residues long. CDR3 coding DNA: TGTGCCAGCAGCTCCCGAACTGACCAGGGGGCGAACGGCTATGGCTACACCTTC. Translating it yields CASSSRTDQGANGYGYTF.

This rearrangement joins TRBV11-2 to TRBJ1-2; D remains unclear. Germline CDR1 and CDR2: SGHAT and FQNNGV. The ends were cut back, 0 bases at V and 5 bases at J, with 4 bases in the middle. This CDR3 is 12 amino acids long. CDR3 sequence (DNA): TGTGCCAGCAGCTTAGATCAGTATGGCTACACCTTC. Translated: CASSLDQYGYTF.

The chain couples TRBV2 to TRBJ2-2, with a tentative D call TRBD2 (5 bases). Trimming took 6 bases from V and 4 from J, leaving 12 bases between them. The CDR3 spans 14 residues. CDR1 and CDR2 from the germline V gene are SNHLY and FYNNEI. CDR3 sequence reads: CASSESRGTGELFF. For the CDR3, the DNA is TGTGCCAGCAGCGAATCCCGGGGCACCGGGGAGCTGTTTTTT.

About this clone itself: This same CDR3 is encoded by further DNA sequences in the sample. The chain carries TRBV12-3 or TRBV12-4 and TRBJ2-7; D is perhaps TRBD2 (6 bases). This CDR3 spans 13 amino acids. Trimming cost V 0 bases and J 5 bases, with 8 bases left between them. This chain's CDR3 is CASSLAGGHEQYF. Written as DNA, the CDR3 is TGTGCCAGCAGTTTAGCGGGAGGCCACGAGCAGTACTTC.

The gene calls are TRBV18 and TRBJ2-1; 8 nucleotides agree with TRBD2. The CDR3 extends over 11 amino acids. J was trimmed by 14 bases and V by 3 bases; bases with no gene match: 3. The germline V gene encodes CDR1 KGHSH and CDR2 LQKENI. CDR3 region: CASSPGTREFF. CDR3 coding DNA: TGTGCCAGCTCACCCGGGACTAGGGAGTTCTTC. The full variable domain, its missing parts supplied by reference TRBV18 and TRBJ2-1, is NAGVMQNPRHLVRRRGQEARLRCSPMKGHSHVYWYRQLPEEGLKFMVYLQKENIIDESGMPKERFSAEFPKEGPSILRIQQVVRGDSAAYFCASSPGTREFFGPGTRLTVL.

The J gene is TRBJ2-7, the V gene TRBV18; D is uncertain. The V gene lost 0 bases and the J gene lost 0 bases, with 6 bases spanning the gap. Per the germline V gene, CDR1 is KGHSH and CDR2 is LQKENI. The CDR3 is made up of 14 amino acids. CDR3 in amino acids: CASSPPHYSYEQYF. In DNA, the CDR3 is TGTGCCAGCTCACCACCGCACTACTCCTACGAGCAGTACTTC.

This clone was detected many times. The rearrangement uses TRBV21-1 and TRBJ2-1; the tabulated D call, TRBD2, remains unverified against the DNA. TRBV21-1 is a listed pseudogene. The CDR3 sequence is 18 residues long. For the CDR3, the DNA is TGTGCCAGCAGCCTAGAGCGATCTAGCGGGAGTTTCCACAATGAGCAGTTCTTC. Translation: CASSLERSSGSFHNEQFF.

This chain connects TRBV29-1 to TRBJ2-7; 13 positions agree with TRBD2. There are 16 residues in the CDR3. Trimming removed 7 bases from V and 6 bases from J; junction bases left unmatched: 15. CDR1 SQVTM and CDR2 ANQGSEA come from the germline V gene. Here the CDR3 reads CSANEYGTSGVLEQYF. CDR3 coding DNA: TGCAGCGCAAATGAATACGGGACTAGCGGGGTGCTCGAGCAGTACTTC.

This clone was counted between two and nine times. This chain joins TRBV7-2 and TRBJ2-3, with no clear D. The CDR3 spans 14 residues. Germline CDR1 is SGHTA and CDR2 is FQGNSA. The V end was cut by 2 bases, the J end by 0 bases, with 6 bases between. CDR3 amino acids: CASSLTTSTDTQYF. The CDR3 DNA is TGTGCCAGCAGCTTAACTACTAGCACAGATACGCAGTATTTT. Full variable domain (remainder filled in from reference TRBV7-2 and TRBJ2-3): GAGVSQSPSNKVTEKGKDVELRCDPISGHTALYWYRQSLGQGLEFLIYFQGNSAPDKSGLPSDRFSAERTGGSVSTLTIQRTQQEDSAVYLCASSLTTSTDTQYFGPGTRLTVL.

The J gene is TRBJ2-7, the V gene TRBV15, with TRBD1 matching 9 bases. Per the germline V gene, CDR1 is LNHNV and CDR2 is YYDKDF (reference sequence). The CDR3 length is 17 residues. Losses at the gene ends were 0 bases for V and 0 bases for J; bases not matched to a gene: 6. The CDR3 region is CATSRDAPGQGSYEQYF. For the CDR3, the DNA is TGTGCCACCAGCAGAGACGCTCCGGGACAGGGCTCCTACGAGCAGTACTTC.

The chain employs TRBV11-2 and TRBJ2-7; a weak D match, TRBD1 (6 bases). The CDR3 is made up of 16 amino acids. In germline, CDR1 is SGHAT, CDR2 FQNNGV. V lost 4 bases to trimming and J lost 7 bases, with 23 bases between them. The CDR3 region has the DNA TGTGCCAGCAGCTACACAGGGACGCGGCAAAAGGGTGAGCAGTACTTC. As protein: CASSYTGTRQKGEQYF.

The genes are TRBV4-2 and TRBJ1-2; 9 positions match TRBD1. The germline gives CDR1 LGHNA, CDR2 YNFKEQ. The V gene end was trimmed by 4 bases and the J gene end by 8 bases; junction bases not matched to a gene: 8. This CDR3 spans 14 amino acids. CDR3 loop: CASSPPRTGEGYTF. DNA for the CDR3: TGTGCCAGCAGCCCCCCGCGGACAGGGGAAGGCTACACCTTC.

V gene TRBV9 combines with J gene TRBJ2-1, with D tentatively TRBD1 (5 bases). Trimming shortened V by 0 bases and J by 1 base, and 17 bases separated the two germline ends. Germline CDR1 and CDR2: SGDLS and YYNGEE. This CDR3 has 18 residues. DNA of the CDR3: TGTGCCAGCAGCGTAGGACATGTGGGGCGGACATCCTACAATGAGCAGTTCTTC. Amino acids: CASSVGHVGRTSYNEQFF.

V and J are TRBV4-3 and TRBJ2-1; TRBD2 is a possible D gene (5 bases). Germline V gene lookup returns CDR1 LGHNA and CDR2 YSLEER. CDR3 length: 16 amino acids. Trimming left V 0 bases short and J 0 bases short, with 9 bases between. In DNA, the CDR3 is TGCGCCAGCAGCCAAGATGAGAGCGGCTCCTACAATGAGCAGTTCTTC. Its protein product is CASSQDESGSYNEQFF.

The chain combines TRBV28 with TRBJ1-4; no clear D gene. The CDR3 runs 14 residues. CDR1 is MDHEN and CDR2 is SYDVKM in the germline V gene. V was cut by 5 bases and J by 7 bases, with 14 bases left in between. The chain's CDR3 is CASSLNLGSEKLFF. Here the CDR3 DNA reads TGTGCCAGCAGTCTCAACTTAGGGAGTGAAAAACTGTTTTTT.

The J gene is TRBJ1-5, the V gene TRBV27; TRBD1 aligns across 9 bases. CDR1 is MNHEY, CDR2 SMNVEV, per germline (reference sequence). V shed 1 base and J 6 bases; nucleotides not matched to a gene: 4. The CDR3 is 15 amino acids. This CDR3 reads CASSLYRGLGQPQHF. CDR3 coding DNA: TGTGCCAGCAGTTTATACAGGGGGCTGGGTCAGCCCCAGCATTTT.

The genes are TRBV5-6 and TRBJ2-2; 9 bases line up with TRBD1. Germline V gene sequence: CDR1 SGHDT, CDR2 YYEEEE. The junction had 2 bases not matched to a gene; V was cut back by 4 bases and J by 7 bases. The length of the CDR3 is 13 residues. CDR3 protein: CASSGTGFGELFF. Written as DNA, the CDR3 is TGTGCCAGCAGCGGGACAGGGTTCGGGGAGCTGTTTTTT.

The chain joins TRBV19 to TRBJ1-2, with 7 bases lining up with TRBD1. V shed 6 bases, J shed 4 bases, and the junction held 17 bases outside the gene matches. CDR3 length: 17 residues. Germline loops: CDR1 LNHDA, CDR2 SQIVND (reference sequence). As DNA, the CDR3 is TGTGCCAGTAGGAAACACAGTCCGGAGGGGGCTTCCTATGGCTACACCTTC. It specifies CASRKHSPEGASYGYTF.

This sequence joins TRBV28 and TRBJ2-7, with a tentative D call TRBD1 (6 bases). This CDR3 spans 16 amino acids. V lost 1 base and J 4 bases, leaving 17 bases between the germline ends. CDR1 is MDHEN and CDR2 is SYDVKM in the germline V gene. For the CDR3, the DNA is TGTGCCAGCAGTTTATCGTTGGGGGCCGGAATTTACGAGCAGTACTTC. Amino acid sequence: CASSLSLGAGIYEQYF.